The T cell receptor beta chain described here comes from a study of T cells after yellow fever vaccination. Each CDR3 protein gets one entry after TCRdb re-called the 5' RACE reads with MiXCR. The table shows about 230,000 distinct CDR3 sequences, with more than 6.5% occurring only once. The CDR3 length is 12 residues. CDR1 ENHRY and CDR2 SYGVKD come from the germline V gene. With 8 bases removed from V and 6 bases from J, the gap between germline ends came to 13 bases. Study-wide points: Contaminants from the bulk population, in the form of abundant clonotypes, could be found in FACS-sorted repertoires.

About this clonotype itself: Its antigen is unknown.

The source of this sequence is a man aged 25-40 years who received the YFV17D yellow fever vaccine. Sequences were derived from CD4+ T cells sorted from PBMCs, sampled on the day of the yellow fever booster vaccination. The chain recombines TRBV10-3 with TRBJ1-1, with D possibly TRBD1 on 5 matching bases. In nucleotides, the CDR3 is TGTGCCATCCATGGGGGGAATGCTGAAGCTTTCTTT. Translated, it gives CAIHGGNAEAFF.